This TCR beta chain is drawn from a study of radiotherapy plus CTLA-4 blockade in lung cancer. Study context: For 15% to 20% of patients, objective responses occurred, and approximately 31% had disease control.

Chemo-refractory metastatic non-small-cell lung cancer patients received focal radiation with ipilimumab CTLA-4 blockade. Profiled with immunoSEQ multiplex PCR; TCRdb holds only in-frame clones, not every one. Among about 78,000 clones, around 87% were seen once, and the ten largest hold just over 2%. Points on this clone: The antigen is unknown.

Study findings and constraints: Response was reportedly best predicted by early blood T cell clone dynamics, with interferon-beta. Once radiotherapy plus ipilimumab had been given, TCR clones derived from tumor expanded in blood.

This clonotype was obtained from a human donor with non-small cell lung cancer who had a partial response to radiotherapy plus ipilimumab. Source: peripheral blood, taken from a patient treated with radiotherapy plus ipilimumab.

CDR3 residues: CASSLEWPTGNTEAFF. DNA of the CDR3: TGCGCCAGCAGCCTCGAGTGGCCTACAGGGAACACTGAAGCTTTCTTT. The chain couples TRBV5-1 to TRBJ1-1; tentative D call: TRBD1 (5 bases). The germline gives CDR1 SGHRS, CDR2 YFSETQ. V lost 4 bases and J 1 base, leaving 17 bases between the germline ends. The CDR3 is 16 amino acids.